These 4 T cell receptor beta chains came from one sample sequenced in a study of blood T cell repertoires in COVID-19. Using immunoSEQ multiplex PCR, the repertoire was profiled, and TCRdb retains in-frame clones only, with some absent. In the table there are under 300,000 clones, approximately 91% of which are singletons. Sequencing was done on a sample of PBMCs or T cells enriched from blood (not recorded which). The receptors here all came from a human donor in a cohort exposed to, infected with or recovered from COVID-19 (not recorded which). The donor label of this sample is uncertain.

J is TRBJ2-1 and V is TRBV7-2; 9 nucleotides agree with TRBD2. CDR3 length: 13 amino acids. Looked up from germline, CDR1 is SGHTA and CDR2 is FQGNSA. V gave up 3 bases and J gave up 6 bases; unmatched junction bases: 0. CDR3 loop: CASSLGLANEQFF. CDR3 in DNA: TGTGCCAGCAGCTTGGGACTAGCCAATGAGCAGTTCTTC.

V is TRBV18 and J is TRBJ2-7; 7 bases fit TRBD1. CDR3 size: 13 residues. Per the germline V gene, CDR1 is KGHSH and CDR2 is LQKENI. V trimming: 5 bases; J trimming: 6 bases; junction bases outside the gene matches: 7. This chain's CDR3 is CASSVTGLGEQYF. In DNA, the CDR3 is TGTGCCAGCTCAGTGACAGGGTTGGGCGAGCAGTACTTC.

This clone has more than one count but fewer than ten. The rearrangement joins TRBV2 to TRBJ1-3, with 8 bases lining up with TRBD1. The CDR3 is made up of 15 amino acids. The ends lost 6 bases at V and 1 base at J; junction bases unmatched: 5. From germline, CDR1 is SNHLY and CDR2 FYNNEI. CDR3 coding DNA: TGTGCCAGCAGGGCCGGGACAGGTTCTGGAAACACCATATATTTT. Its translation: CASRAGTGSGNTIYF.

This clone was counted once. V and J are TRBV21-1 and TRBJ1-2; TRBD1, the table's D call, was not compared with the DNA. TRBV21-1 is deemed a pseudogene. The CDR3 has 14 amino acids. The CDR3 region is CASSKAKGTGGYTF. The DNA of the CDR3 is TGTGCCAGCAGCAAAGCGAAAGGGACAGGAGGCTACACCTTC.